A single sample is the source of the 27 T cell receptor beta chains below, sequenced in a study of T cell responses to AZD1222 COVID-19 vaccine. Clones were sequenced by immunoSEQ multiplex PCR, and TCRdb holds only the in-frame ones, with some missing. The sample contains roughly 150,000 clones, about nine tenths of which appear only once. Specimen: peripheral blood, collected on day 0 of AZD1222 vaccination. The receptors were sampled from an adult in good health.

The CDR3, as DNA: TGTGCCAGAAGCCCCGGGACTAGCGGGAGGTCAGATGAGCAGTTCTTC. This translates into CARSPGTSGRSDEQFF. The chain uses TRBV7-5 and TRBJ2-1; TRBD2 is the table's D call and was not checked against the DNA. TRBV7-5 corresponds to a pseudogene. The CDR3 contains 16 residues.

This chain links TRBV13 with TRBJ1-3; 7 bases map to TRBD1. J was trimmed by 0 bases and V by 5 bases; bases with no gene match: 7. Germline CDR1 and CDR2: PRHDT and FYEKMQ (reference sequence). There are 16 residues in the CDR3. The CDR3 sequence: CASSPVQGTSGNTIYF. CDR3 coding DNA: TGTGCCAGCAGCCCCGTACAGGGGACCTCTGGAAACACCATATATTTT.

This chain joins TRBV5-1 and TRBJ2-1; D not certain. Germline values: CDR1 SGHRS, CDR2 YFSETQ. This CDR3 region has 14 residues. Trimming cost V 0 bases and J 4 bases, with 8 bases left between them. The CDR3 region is CASSLDRNYNEQFF. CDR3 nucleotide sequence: TGCGCCAGCAGCTTGGATAGAAATTACAATGAGCAGTTCTTC.

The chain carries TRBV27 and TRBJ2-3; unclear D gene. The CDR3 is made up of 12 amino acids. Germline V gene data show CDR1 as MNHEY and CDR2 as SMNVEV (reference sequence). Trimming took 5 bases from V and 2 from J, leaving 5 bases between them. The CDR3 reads CASSGNTDTQYF. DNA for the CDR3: TGTGCCAGCAGTGGGAACACAGATACGCAGTATTTT.

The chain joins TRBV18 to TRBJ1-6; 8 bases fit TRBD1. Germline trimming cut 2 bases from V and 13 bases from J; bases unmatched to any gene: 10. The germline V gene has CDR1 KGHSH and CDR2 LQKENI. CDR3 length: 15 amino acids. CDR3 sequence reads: CASSPSGQGLSPLHF. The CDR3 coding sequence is TGTGCCAGCTCACCATCAGGACAGGGCCTGTCGCCCCTCCACTTT.

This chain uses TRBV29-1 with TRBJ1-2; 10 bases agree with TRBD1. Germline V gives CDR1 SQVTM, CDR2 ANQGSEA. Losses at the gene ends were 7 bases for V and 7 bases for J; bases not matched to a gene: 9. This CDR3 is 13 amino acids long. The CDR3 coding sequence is TGCAGCGCCCTGACAGGGGGCGCGGGTGGCTACACCTTC. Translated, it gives CSALTGGAGGYTF. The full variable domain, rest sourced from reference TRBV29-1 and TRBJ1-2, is SAVISQKPSRDICQRGTSLTIQCQVDSQVTMMFWYRQQPGQSLTLIATANQGSEATYESGFVIDKFPISRPNLTFSTLTVSNMSPEDSSIYLCSALTGGAGGYTFGSGTRLTVV.

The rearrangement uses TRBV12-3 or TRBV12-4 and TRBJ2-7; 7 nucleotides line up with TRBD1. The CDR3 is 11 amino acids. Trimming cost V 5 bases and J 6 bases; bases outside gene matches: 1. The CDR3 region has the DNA TGTGCCAGCAGTACAGGGGTCGAGCAGTACTTC. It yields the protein CASSTGVEQYF.

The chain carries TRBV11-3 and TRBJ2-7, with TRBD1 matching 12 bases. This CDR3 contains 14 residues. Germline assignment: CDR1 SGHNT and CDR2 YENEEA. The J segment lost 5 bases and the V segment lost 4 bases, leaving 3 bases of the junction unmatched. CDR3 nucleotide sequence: TGTGCCAGCAGCTCCGGGACAGGGGGCCACGAGCAGTACTTC. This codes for CASSSGTGGHEQYF.

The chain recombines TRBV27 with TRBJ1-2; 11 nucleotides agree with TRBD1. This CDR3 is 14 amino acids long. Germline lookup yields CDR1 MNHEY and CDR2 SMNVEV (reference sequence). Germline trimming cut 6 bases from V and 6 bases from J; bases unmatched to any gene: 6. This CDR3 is CASRTLDRGHGYTF. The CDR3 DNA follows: TGTGCCAGCAGGACCTTGGACAGGGGGCATGGCTACACCTTC.

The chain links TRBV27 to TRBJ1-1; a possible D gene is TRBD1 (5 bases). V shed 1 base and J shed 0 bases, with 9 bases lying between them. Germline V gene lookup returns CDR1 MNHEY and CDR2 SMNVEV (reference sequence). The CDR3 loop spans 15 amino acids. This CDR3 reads CASSLFGQMNTEAFF. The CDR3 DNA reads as TGTGCCAGCAGTTTATTTGGACAAATGAACACTGAAGCTTTCTTT.

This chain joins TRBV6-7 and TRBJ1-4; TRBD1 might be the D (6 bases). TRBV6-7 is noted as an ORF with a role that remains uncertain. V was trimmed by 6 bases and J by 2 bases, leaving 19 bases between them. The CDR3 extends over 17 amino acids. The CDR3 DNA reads TGTGCCAGCAGCTCACTAAAAAGGGGGGAGACTAATGAAAAACTGTTTTTT. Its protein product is CASSSLKRGETNEKLFF.

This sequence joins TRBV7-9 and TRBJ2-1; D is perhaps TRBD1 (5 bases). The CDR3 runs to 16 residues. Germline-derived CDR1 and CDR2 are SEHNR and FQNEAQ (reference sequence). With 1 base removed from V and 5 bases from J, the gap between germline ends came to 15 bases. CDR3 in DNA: TGTGCCAGCAGCTTAGGGACCCCCCAGGGCCACAATGAGCAGTTCTTC. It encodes CASSLGTPQGHNEQFF.

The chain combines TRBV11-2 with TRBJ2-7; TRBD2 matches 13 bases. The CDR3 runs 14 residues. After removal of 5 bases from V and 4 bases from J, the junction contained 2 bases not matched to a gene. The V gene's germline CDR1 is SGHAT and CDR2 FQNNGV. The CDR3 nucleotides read TGTGCCAGCAGCAGGACTAGCGGGAGTTACGAGCAGTACTTC. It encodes CASSRTSGSYEQYF.

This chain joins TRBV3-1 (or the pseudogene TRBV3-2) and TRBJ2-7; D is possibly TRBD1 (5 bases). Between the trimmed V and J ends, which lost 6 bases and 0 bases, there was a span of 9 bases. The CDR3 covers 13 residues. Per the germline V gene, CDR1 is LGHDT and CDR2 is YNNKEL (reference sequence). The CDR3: CASRSGHSYEQYF. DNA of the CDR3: TGTGCCAGCAGATCCGGACACTCCTACGAGCAGTACTTC.

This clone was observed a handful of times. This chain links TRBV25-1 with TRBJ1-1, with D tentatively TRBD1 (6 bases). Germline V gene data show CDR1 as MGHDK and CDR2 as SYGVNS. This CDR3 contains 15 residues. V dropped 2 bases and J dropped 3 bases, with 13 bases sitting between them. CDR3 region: CASSEQEQGDTEAFF. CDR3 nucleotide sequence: TGTGCCAGCAGTGAACAGGAACAGGGAGACACTGAAGCTTTCTTT.

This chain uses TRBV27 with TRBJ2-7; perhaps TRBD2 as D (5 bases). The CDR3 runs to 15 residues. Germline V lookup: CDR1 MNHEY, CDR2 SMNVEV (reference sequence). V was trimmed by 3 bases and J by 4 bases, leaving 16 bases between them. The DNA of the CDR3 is TGTGCCAGCAGTTTCATTGAGGGAGCTAGGTACGAGCAGTACTTC. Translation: CASSFIEGARYEQYF.

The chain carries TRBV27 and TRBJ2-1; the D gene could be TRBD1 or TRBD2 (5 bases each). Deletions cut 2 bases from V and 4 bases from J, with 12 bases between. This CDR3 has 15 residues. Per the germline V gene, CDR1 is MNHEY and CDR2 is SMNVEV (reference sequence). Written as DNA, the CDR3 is TGTGCCAGCAGTTTAGAGGGGTTAAGGTACAATGAGCAGTTCTTC. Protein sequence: CASSLEGLRYNEQFF.

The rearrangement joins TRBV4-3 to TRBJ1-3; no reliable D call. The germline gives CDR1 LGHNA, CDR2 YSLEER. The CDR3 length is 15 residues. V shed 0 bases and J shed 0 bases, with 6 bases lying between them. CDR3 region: CASSQDRTSGNTIYF. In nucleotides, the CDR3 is TGCGCCAGCAGCCAAGACAGGACCTCTGGAAACACCATATATTTT.

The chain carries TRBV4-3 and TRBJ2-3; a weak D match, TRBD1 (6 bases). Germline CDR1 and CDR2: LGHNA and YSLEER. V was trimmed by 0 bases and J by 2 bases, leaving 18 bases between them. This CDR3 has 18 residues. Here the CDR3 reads CASSQEGTGIRYTDTQYF. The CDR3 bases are TGCGCCAGCAGCCAAGAGGGTACAGGGATAAGGTACACAGATACGCAGTATTTT.

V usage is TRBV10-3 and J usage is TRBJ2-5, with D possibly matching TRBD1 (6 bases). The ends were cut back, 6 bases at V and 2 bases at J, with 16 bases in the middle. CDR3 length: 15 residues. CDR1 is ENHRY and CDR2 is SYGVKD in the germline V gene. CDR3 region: CAISQGTSAQETQYF. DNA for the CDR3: TGTGCCATCAGCCAGGGGACCAGCGCACAAGAGACCCAGTACTTC.

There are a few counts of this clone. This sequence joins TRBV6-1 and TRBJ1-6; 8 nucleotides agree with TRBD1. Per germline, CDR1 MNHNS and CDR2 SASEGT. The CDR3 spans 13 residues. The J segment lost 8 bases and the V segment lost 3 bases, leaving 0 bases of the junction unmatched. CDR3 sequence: CASSDRGHSPLHF. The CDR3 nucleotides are TGTGCCAGCAGTGACAGGGGGCATTCACCCCTCCACTTT.

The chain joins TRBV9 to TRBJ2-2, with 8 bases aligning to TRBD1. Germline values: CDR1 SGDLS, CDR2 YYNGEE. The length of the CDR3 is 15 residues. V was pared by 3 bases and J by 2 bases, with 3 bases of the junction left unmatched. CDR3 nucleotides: TGTGCCAGCAGCGAGGGGACAGGTAACACCGGGGAGCTGTTTTTT. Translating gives CASSEGTGNTGELFF.

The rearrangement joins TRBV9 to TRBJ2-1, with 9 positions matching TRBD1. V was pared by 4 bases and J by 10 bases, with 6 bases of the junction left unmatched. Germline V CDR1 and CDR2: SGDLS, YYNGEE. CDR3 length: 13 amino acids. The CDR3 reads CASSTTGGGEQFF. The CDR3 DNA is TGTGCCAGCAGCACGACAGGGGGAGGGGAGCAGTTCTTC.

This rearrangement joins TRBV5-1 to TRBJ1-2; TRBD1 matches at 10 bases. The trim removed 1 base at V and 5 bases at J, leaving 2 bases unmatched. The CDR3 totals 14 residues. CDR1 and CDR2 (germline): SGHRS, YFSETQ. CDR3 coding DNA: TGCGCCAGCAGCTTGAGGACAGGGGGGTATGGCTACACCTTC. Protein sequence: CASSLRTGGYGYTF.

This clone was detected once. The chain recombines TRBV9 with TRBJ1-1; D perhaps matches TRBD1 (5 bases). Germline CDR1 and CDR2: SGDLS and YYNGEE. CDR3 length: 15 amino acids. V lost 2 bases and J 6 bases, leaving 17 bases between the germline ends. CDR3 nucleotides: TGTGCCAGCAGCGTTTGGGGCAGCCCCGGGGCTGAAGCTTTCTTT. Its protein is CASSVWGSPGAEAFF.

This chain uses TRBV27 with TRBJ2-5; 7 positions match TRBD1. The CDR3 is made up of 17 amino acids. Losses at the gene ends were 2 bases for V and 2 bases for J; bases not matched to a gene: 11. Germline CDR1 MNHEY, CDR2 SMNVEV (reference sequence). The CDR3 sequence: CASSLTSRTGLQETQYF. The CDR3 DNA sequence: TGTGCCAGCAGTTTAACTTCTCGGACAGGCCTTCAAGAGACCCAGTACTTC.

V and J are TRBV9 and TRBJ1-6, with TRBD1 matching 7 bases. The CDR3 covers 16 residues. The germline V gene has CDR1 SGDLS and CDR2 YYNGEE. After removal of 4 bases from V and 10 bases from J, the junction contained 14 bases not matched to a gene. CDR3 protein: CASSPQGVEGRSPLHF. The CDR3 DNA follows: TGTGCCAGCAGCCCTCAGGGGGTGGAGGGTAGGTCACCCCTCCACTTT.